The sequence of this TCR beta chain was determined in a study of blood T cell repertoires in COVID-19. Study summary: Acute-phase and convalescent COVID-19 samples originated in the United States, Italy and Spain.

This clone has only one observation. CDR1 is WSHSY and CDR2 is SAAADI in the germline V gene. The CDR3 sequence is 17 residues long. V trimming: 6 bases; J trimming: 0 bases; junction bases outside the gene matches: 11. Original handling: Nucleated cell number was recorded as an estimate derived from reference gene primer amplification. Repertoires were generated with immunoSEQ multiplex PCR, while TCRdb's copy carries only in-frame clones and drops some. The V and J calls and clone size were taken over from that table, and D and trimming were inferred from the DNA. The sample contains fewer than 250,000 clones, around four fifths of which appear only once.

This sequence joins TRBV10-2 and TRBJ2-5; 9 nucleotides line up with TRBD1. The TCR originated in a man aged 45-65 years with active or convalescent COVID-19. Sequencing used peripheral blood. Here the CDR3 reads CASRASPGTGHQETQYF. CDR3 nucleotides: TGCGCCAGCAGAGCCTCCCCAGGGACAGGGCACCAAGAGACCCAGTACTTC.